This TCR beta chain emerged from a study of T cells in Graves' hyperthyroidism and ophthalmopathy. Overall study results and limits: It was a median about 6.5 months before onset that the model predicted ophthalmopathy. Most clonotypes expanded in the thyroid (above 0.001) were also present in blood.

On this clonotype: Antigen: not known.

The ends lost 7 bases at V and 0 bases at J; junction bases unmatched: 2. The CDR3 spans 14 residues. CDR1 and CDR2 from the germline V gene are SNHLY and FYNNEI. RNA transcripts gave rise to amplified TCR beta CDR3 regions. The TCR CDR3 was amplified in a first-round RT-PCR using the HTBI primer set. Via MiXCR, TCRdb re-called the multiplex PCR reads, giving one row per CDR3 protein. The sample lists roughly 570,000 distinct CDR3 sequences; just over 45% were seen once. The genes are TRBV2 and TRBJ1-2; 10 nucleotides line up with TRBD1. Sequences were obtained from peripheral blood or thyroid tissue (not recorded which). This TCR was sampled from an adult woman with Graves' disease, either hyperthyroidism or ophthalmopathy (not recorded which). For the CDR3, the DNA is TGTGCCAGCAAGGGACAGGGGACTAACTATGGCTACACCTTC. Its translation is CASKGQGTNYGYTF. The full variable domain, completed using reference TRBV2 and TRBJ1-2, is EPEVTQTPSHQVTQMGQEVILRCVPISNHLYFYWYRQILGQKVEFLVSFYNNEISEKSEIFDDQFSVERPDGSNFTLKIRSTKLEDSAMYFCASKGQGTNYGYTFGSGTRLTVV.